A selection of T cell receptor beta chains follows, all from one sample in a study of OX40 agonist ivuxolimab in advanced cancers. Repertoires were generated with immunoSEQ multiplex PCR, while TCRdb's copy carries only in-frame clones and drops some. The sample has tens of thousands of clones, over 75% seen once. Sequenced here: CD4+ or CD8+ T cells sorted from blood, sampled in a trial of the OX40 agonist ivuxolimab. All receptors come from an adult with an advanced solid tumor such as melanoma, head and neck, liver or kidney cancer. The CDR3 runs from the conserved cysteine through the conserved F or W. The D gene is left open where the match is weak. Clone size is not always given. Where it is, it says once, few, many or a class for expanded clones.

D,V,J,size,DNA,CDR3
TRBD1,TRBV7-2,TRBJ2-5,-,TGTGCCAGCACCCATGACAGGGGAGAGACCCAGTACTTC,CASTHDRGETQYF
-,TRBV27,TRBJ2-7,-,TGTGCCAGCAGTTTTGGCAGAACCGGGGAGCAGTACTTC,CASSFGRTGEQYF
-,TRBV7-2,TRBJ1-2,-,TGTGCCAGCAGCTTAGGTAGCCGGTCAGCTAACTATGGCTACACCTTC,CASSLGSRSANYGYTF
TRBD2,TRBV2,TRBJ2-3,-,TGTGCCAGCAGGAGCCAGCGGACTAGCCCAGATACGCAGTATTTT,CASRSQRTSPDTQYF
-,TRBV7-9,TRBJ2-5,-,TGTGCCAGCAGCTTAGACCTAGAAGAGACCCAGTACTTC,CASSLDLEETQYF
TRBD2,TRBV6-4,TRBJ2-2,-,TGTGCCAGCAGTACCGGACTAGCGGGAGGGAACACCGGGGAGCTGTTTTTT,CASSTGLAGGNTGELFF
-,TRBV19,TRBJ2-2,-,TGTGCCAGTAGTACTAACTACGGGACCGATGCCGGGGAGCTGTTTTTT,CASSTNYGTDAGELFF
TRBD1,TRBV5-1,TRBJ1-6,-,TGCGCCAGCAGCCCTATGACAGGGGCTCAATATTCACCCCTCCACTTT,CASSPMTGAQYSPLHF
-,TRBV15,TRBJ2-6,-,TGTGCCACCGGTAGTACAGGGTTCCCTGGGGCCAACGTCCTGACTTTC,CATGSTGFPGANVLTF
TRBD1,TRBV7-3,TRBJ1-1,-,TGTGCCAGCAGTCGGGACAGGACCACTGAAGCTTTCTTT,CASSRDRTTEAFF
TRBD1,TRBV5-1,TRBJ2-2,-,TGCGCCAGCAGCTCCGGACAGGGGAACGGGGAGCTGTTTTTT,CASSSGQGNGELFF
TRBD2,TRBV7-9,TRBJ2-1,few,TGTGCCAGCAGCTGGTCGACTAGCGGGGGCAACAATGAGCAGTTCTTC,CASSWSTSGGNNEQFF